This TCR beta chain came from a study of early stage breast cancer tumors. Notes on the study in general: Tumor and normal breast were distinguished via blood comparison in most of the 16 patients. Chain pairing and CD4, CD8 or FOXP3 expression were not captured. Compared with adjacent normal breast tissue, tumors showed 2 to 2.5-fold greater T cell density and higher clonality.

A remark on this clone: Its matching antigen is unknown.

Germline values: CDR1 WSHSY, CDR2 SAAADI. The germline V and J ends were trimmed by 4 bases and 2 bases, with 8 bases remaining between them. This CDR3 is built from 13 residues. The method was immunoSEQ multiplex PCR; TCRdb's version includes in-frame clones alone and lacks a portion of them. The sample shows more than 60,000 clones, under 85% of them seen only once. The V and J genes are TRBV10-2 and TRBJ2-5; D is uncertain. The TCR comes from a person aged 55 to 70 with breast cancer. Sequencing was done on a sample of blood. DNA for the CDR3: TGCGCCAGCAGTGCAAGGGAACAAGAGACCCAGTACTTC. It is translated as CASSAREQETQYF.